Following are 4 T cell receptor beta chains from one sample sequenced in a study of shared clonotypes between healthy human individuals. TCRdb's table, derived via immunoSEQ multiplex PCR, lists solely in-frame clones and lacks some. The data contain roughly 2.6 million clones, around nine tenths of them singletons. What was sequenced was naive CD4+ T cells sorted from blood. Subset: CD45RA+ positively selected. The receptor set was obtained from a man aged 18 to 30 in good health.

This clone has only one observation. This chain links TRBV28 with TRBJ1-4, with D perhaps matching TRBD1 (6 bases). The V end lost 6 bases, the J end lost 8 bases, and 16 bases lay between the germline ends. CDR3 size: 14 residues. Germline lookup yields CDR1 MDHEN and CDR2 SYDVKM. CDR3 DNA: TGTGCCAGCAGCATGGGGGCGGGGGCCGAAAAACTGTTTTTT. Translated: CASSMGAGAEKLFF. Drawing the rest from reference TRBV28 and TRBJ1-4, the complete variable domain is DVKVTQSSRYLVKRTGEKVFLECVQDMDHENMFWYRQDPGLGLRLIYFSYDVKMKEKGDIPEGYSVSREKKERFSLILESASTNQTSMYLCASSMGAGAEKLFFGSGTQLSVL.

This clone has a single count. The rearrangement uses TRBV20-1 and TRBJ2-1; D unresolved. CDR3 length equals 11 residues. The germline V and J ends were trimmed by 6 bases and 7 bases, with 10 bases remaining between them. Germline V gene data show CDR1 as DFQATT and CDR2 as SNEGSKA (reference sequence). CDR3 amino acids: CSAQNPNEQFF. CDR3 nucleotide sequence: TGCAGTGCCCAGAACCCGAATGAGCAGTTCTTC.

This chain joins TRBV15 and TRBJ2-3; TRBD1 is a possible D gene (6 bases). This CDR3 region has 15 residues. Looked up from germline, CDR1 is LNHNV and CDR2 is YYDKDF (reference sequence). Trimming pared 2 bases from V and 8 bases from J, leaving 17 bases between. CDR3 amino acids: CATSRNSRGLGTQYF. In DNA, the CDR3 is TGTGCCACCAGCAGAAACTCCAGGGGCCTCGGTACGCAGTATTTT.

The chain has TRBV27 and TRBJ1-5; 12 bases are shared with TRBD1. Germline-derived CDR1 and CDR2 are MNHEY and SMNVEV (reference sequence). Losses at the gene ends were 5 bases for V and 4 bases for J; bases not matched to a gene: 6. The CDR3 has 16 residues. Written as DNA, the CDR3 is TGTGCCAGCAGTGCTGGGACAGGGGGCAATAATCAGCCCCAGCATTTT. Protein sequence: CASSAGTGGNNQPQHF.